The clone carrying this T cell receptor (beta chain) was detected many times. Its antigen is not known. The sample is drawn from a study of human T cells and chemical hapten exposure. Study as a whole: Patch tests applied 0.01% DPC to the upper back and were scored after 6 days.

The time point was: patch test 1, 2 weeks after DPC sensitization. Treatment specified: therapeutic diphenylcyclopropenone sensitization with weekly scalp DPC. The study's findings and limits: Compared with pre-sensitization or healthy control sets, expanded TCRs clustered more. Given that the donors had alopecia, their immune response may differ from that seen in healthy people.

In the library, unique molecular identifiers were attached to individual cDNA molecules. MiXCR, run by TCRdb on the RACE reads, gives a single entry per CDR3 protein. The sample lists 95,000 to 150,000 distinct CDR3 sequences, about 13% occurring once. CDR1 is KGHSH and CDR2 is LQKENI in the germline V gene. This CDR3 has 18 residues. V was clipped by 2 bases and J by 0 bases, with 17 bases between them. The source material was whole blood, sampled in connection with sensitization to the hapten diphenylcyclopropenone (DPC). V and J are TRBV18 and TRBJ2-1, with D hard to call. The sequence came from a man aged 18-30 years with alopecia areata. Some clones in this sample may be carry-over from other donors' samples. DNA of the CDR3: TGTGCCAGCTCACCATCCGGTCGCCCCACCAGCTCCTACAATGAGCAGTTCTTC. Protein: CASSPSGRPTSSYNEQFF.